These 9 T cell receptor beta chains came from one sample sequenced in a study of shared clonotypes between healthy human individuals. The table came from immunoSEQ multiplex PCR; TCRdb's copy has only in-frame clones and leaves some out. The sample includes over 800,000 clones, over 90% of them seen just once. Naive CD8 cells lacked CD45RO, underwent positive selection for CCR7 and left out terminally differentiated effector memory CD45RA+ cells. The sample consisted of naive CD8+ T cells sorted from blood. The receptors derive from a man aged 25 to 40 in good health.

This chain connects TRBV2 to TRBJ1-1; unclear D gene. V was shortened by 1 base and J by 5 bases, with 11 bases between the two germline ends. CDR1 and CDR2 from the germline V gene are SNHLY and FYNNEI. The CDR3 extends over 14 amino acids. The CDR3 region has the DNA TGTGCCAGCAGTGAAGGCGGGGAAGTAACTGAAGCTTTCTTT. Protein product: CASSEGGEVTEAFF.

This clone was picked up one time. The identical CDR3 is also encoded by other nucleotide sequences in the sample. The V call is TRBV19, the J call TRBJ1-5; unclear D gene. The germline V and J ends were trimmed by 3 bases and 0 bases, with 3 bases remaining between them. Germline CDR1 LNHDA, CDR2 SQIVND (reference sequence). CDR3 length: 13 residues. The CDR3 DNA reads TGTGCCAGTAGTATCAGTAGCAATCAGCCCCAGCATTTT. This codes for CASSISSNQPQHF.

This clone was found a few times. The CDR3 DNA follows: TGTGCCAGCAGCCCCAGAGGAGGGGGGGTAGGCGCCCACACTGAAGCTTTCTTT. This sequence encodes CASSPRGGGVGAHTEAFF. The chain has TRBV9 and TRBJ1-1; a possible D gene is TRBD1 (6 bases). CDR1 and CDR2 (germline): SGDLS, YYNGEE. The CDR3 runs 18 residues. The V end was cut by 4 bases, the J end by 3 bases, with 25 bases between.

The V call is TRBV6-5, the J call TRBJ2-7; the D is unclear. Looked up from germline, CDR1 is MNHEY and CDR2 is SVGAGI. The CDR3 is 16 residues long. V lost 0 bases to trimming and J lost 0 bases, with 12 bases between them. The DNA of the CDR3 is TGTGCCAGCAGTTACTCTAAAGGCGATGGCTCCTACGAGCAGTACTTC. Encoded protein: CASSYSKGDGSYEQYF.

CDR3 in amino acids: CASSLSLAGYEQYF. The DNA of the CDR3 is TGTGCCAGCAGCTTAAGCCTAGCGGGGTACGAGCAGTACTTC. The chain links TRBV7-9 to TRBJ2-7; 9 bases fit TRBD2. There are 14 residues in the CDR3. CDR1 is SEHNR, CDR2 FQNEAQ, per germline (reference sequence). The V segment lost 2 bases and the J segment 4 bases; nucleotides outside the gene matches: 3.

This sequence joins TRBV5-1 and TRBJ2-3, with D tentatively TRBD2 (5 bases). Trimming removed 1 base at V and 0 bases at J, with 12 bases between. This CDR3 has 16 amino acids. Germline values: CDR1 SGHRS, CDR2 YFSETQ. CDR3 DNA sequence: TGCGCCAGCAGCTTGTTTACTGTAGCGAGCACAGATACGCAGTATTTT. It encodes CASSLFTVASTDTQYF.

The J gene is TRBJ2-5, the V gene TRBV29-1; D is ambiguous. There are 14 residues in the CDR3. The germline gives CDR1 SQVTM, CDR2 ANQGSEA. V lost 4 bases to trimming and J lost 1 base, with 13 bases between them. The CDR3 DNA follows: TGCAGCGTTGTTCTAATGCTTGCCCAAGAGACCCAGTACTTC. This sequence encodes CSVVLMLAQETQYF.

The chain has TRBV12-5 and TRBJ2-1; D unresolved. CDR1 and CDR2 from the germline V gene are LGHNT and FRNRAP. V was trimmed by 6 bases and J by 0 bases, leaving 0 bases between them. This CDR3 comprises 11 residues. CDR3: CASGSYNEQFF. The CDR3 DNA reads as TGTGCTAGTGGCTCCTACAATGAGCAGTTCTTC.

The V call is TRBV27, the J call TRBJ1-5; 12 nucleotides line up with TRBD1. Germline V gene data show CDR1 as MNHEY and CDR2 as SMNVEV (reference sequence). The CDR3 has 14 amino acids. Trimming cost V 6 bases and J 7 bases; bases outside gene matches: 4. CDR3 DNA sequence: TGTGCCAGCAGGGGACAGGGGGCTTGGCAGCCCCAGCATTTT. It encodes CASRGQGAWQPQHF.